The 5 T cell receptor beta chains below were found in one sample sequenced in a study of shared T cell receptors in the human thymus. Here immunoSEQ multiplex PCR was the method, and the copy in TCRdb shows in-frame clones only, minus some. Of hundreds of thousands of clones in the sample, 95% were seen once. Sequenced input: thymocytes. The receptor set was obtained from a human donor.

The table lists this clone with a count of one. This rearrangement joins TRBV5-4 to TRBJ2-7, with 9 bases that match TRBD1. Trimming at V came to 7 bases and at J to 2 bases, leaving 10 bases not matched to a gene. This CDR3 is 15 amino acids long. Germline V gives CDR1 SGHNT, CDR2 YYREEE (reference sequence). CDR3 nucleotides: TGTGCCAGCGGGATAGGGGGACAGGGAGCCTACGAGCAGTACTTC. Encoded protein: CASGIGGQGAYEQYF.

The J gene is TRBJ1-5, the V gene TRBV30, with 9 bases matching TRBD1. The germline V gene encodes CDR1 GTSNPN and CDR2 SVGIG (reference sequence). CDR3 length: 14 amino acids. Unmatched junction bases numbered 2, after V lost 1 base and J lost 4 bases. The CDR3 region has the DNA TGTGCCTGGAGTGGGGACAGGGAGAATCAGCCCCAGCATTTT. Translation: CAWSGDRENQPQHF.

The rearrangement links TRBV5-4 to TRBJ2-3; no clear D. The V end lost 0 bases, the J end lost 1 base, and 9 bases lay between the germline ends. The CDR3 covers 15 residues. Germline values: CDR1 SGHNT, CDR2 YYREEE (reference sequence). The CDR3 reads CASSLAVNCTDTQYF. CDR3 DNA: TGTGCCAGCAGCTTGGCGGTTAATTGCACAGATACGCAGTATTTT.

CDR3 DNA: TGTGCCAGCAGCCAACAAGCCCCACAGGGGAACACTGAAGCTTTCTTT. This translates into CASSQQAPQGNTEAFF. The V call is TRBV14, the J call TRBJ1-1, with D perhaps matching TRBD1 (6 bases). The length of the CDR3 is 16 residues. Germline-derived CDR1 and CDR2 are SGHDN and FVKESK. V was clipped by 2 bases and J by 1 base, with 14 bases between them.

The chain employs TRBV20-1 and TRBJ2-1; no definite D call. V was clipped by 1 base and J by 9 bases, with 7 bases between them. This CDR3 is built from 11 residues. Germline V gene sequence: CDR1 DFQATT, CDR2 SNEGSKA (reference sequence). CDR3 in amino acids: CSARGTGEQFF. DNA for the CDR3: TGCAGTGCTAGAGGGACCGGTGAGCAGTTCTTC.